The 24 T cell receptor beta chains below all came from one sample that was sequenced in a study of cytomegalovirus exposure and HLA in healthy donors. The study ran its PCR with 60 Vbeta and 13 Jbeta primers. Generated by immunoSEQ multiplex PCR, the TCRdb table keeps only in-frame clones and is missing some. The table includes 55,000 to 85,000 clones, approximately 75% detected once. Sequencing used PBMCs. These receptor sequences come from a woman aged 40 to 50 in good health and CMV-seropositive.

The chain links TRBV7-3 to TRBJ1-2; TRBD1 agrees at 8 bases. Per the germline V gene, CDR1 is SGHTA and CDR2 is FQGTGA. This CDR3 contains 14 residues. The ends lost 5 bases at V and 5 bases at J; junction bases unmatched: 7. DNA of the CDR3: TGTGCCAGCAGCCCCGGACAGGGCAATTATGGCTACACCTTC. It translates to CASSPGQGNYGYTF.

This clone was detected only once. This chain joins TRBV19 and TRBJ1-2, with a weak D call TRBD1 (6 bases). This CDR3 has 11 residues. Germline V lookup: CDR1 LNHDA, CDR2 SQIVND (reference sequence). The V and J ends lost 4 bases and 6 bases respectively, with 6 bases between them. The CDR3 DNA sequence: TGTGCCAGTAGTAGGACAGATGGCTACACCTTC. Translated: CASSRTDGYTF. The whole variable domain, remainder taken from reference TRBV19 and TRBJ1-2, is DGGITQSPKYLFRKEGQNVTLSCEQNLNHDAMYWYRQDPGQGLRLIYYSQIVNDFQKGDIAEGYSVSREKKESFPLTVTSAQKNPTAFYLCASSRTDGYTFGSGTRLTVV.

The chain uses TRBV5-6 and TRBJ2-2; the match to TRBD2 covers 14 bases. This CDR3 has 18 residues. The junction had 12 bases not matched to a gene; V was cut back by 3 bases and J by 8 bases. In germline, CDR1 is SGHDT, CDR2 YYEEEE. DNA for the CDR3: TGTGCCAGCAGCTCATGGACTAGCGGGGGGATAACACCGGGGGAGCTGTTTTTT. Its protein product is CASSSWTSGGITPGELFF.

V gene TRBV5-6 combines with J gene TRBJ1-2; D is perhaps TRBD1 (5 bases). CDR1 and CDR2 from the germline V gene are SGHDT and YYEEEE. V lost 4 bases, J lost 6 bases, and 22 bases lay in between. The CDR3 is 16 amino acids. As DNA, the CDR3 is TGTGCCAGCAGCCACAGAACGGGCAGGGTCGCAAATGGCTACACCTTC. Protein sequence: CASSHRTGRVANGYTF.

The chain employs TRBV2 and TRBJ1-4; 7 bases align to TRBD1. Germline CDR1 and CDR2: SNHLY and FYNNEI. V lost 4 bases and J lost 7; bases outside the gene matches: 0. This CDR3 comprises 12 residues. CDR3 loop: CASSGTGEKLFF. Here the CDR3 DNA reads TGTGCCAGCAGTGGGACAGGTGAAAAACTGTTTTTT.

The chain is built from TRBV11-2 and TRBJ1-4, with a tentative D call TRBD1 (5 bases). V was pared by 0 bases and J by 4 bases, with 9 bases between. From germline, CDR1 is SGHAT and CDR2 FQNNGV. This CDR3 has 15 residues. In DNA, the CDR3 is TGTGCCAGCAGCTTAGATGGGACTCATAATGAAAAACTGTTTTTT. Protein product: CASSLDGTHNEKLFF.

The rearrangement links TRBV6-5 to TRBJ1-2; D is uncertain. Germline CDR1 MNHEY, CDR2 SVGAGI. The CDR3 totals 13 residues. The ends were cut back, 10 bases at V and 0 bases at J, with 12 bases in the middle. CDR3 coding DNA: TGTGCCACTACCAGGAAAGCTAACTATGGCTACACCTTC. It translates to CATTRKANYGYTF.

The V gene is TRBV7-3, the J gene TRBJ1-2, with 9 bases fitting TRBD1. V shed 5 bases, J shed 7 bases, and the junction held 8 bases outside the gene matches. The CDR3 covers 14 residues. Germline V gives CDR1 SGHTA, CDR2 FQGTGA. Here the CDR3 reads CASSNQTGGSGYTF. DNA for the CDR3: TGTGCCAGCAGCAATCAGACAGGGGGTAGTGGCTACACCTTC.

The chain is built from TRBV19 and TRBJ2-7; tentatively, D is TRBD1 (7 bases). V gave up 7 bases and J gave up 0 bases, with 13 bases separating them. Germline assignment: CDR1 LNHDA and CDR2 SQIVND (reference sequence). CDR3 length: 14 amino acids. CDR3 in amino acids: CASNQGGSSYEQYF. The CDR3 DNA sequence: TGTGCCAGTAATCAGGGGGGTAGCTCCTACGAGCAGTACTTC.

This clone was detected many times. The genes are TRBV19 and TRBJ1-5; D might be TRBD1 (5 bases). The CDR3 runs to 15 residues. CDR1 is LNHDA and CDR2 is SQIVND in the germline V gene (reference sequence). Trimming left V 7 bases short and J 2 bases short, with 15 bases between. The CDR3 reads CASTPGSGGNQPQHF. The CDR3 DNA sequence: TGTGCCAGTACCCCGGGATCGGGGGGCAATCAGCCCCAGCATTTT.

The chain recombines TRBV7-3 with TRBJ1-2, with 7 bases that match TRBD1. With 4 bases clipped from V and 8 bases from J, the junction kept 13 bases outside the gene matches. Germline V CDR1 and CDR2: SGHTA, FQGTGA. This CDR3 has 15 residues. The chain's CDR3 is CASSSGNDRVGGYTF. CDR3 sequence (DNA): TGTGCCAGCAGCTCAGGGAATGACAGGGTGGGAGGCTACACCTTC.

The rearrangement links TRBV6-1 to TRBJ1-2, with D tentatively TRBD1 (6 bases). This CDR3 comprises 13 residues. Trimming shortened V by 3 bases and J by 3 bases, and 8 bases separated the two germline ends. Germline V CDR1 and CDR2: MNHNS, SASEGT. CDR3 loop: CASSDHRDYGYTF. CDR3 in DNA: TGTGCCAGCAGTGATCACAGGGACTATGGCTACACCTTC.

This rearrangement joins TRBV10-3 to TRBJ1-6, with 8 nucleotides matching TRBD1. CDR3 length equals 16 residues. The germline V gene has CDR1 ENHRY and CDR2 SYGVKD. The trim removed 4 bases at V and 5 bases at J, leaving 7 bases unmatched. The CDR3 DNA is TGTGCCATCAGTGGGACTTCGGACAGGGATAATTCACCCCTCCACTTT. It translates to CAISGTSDRDNSPLHF.

This rearrangement joins TRBV10-2 to TRBJ1-4; D is uncertain. The V gene's germline CDR1 is WSHSY and CDR2 SAAADI. CDR3 length equals 15 residues. V lost 3 bases and J lost 5, with 13 bases in between. DNA of the CDR3: TGCGCCAGCAGTGATCAAAGCCGGGAAAATGAAAAACTGTTTTTT. It specifies CASSDQSRENEKLFF.

J is TRBJ1-1 and V is TRBV6-1; tentative D call: TRBD1 (5 bases). V lost 4 bases and J 2 bases, leaving 14 bases between the germline ends. Germline CDR1 reads MNHNS; CDR2 reads SASEGT. The CDR3 covers 15 residues. The CDR3 is CASSVGEGFNTEAFF. CDR3 nucleotides: TGTGCCAGCAGTGTGGGGGAGGGATTTAACACTGAAGCTTTCTTT.

This clone was recorded a few times. This chain connects TRBV6-5 to TRBJ1-3, with D perhaps matching TRBD1 (6 bases). The CDR3 extends over 13 amino acids. Trimming removed 5 bases at V and 4 bases at J, with 9 bases between. Germline CDR1 is MNHEY and CDR2 is SVGAGI. The CDR3 protein is CASSRDIGNTIYF. CDR3 DNA: TGTGCCAGCAGTCGGGACATAGGAAACACCATATATTTT.

This sequence joins TRBV6-1 and TRBJ1-5, with D unclear. This CDR3 has 14 amino acids. Between the trimmed V and J ends, which lost 5 bases and 3 bases, there was a span of 11 bases. Germline lookup yields CDR1 MNHNS and CDR2 SASEGT. The CDR3 is CASSWEVLNQPQHF. CDR3 nucleotide sequence: TGTGCCAGCAGTTGGGAGGTACTCAATCAGCCCCAGCATTTT.

The chain combines TRBV19 with TRBJ1-5; D not certain. V shed 2 bases and J shed 1 base, with 12 bases lying between them. Germline V gives CDR1 LNHDA, CDR2 SQIVND (reference sequence). The CDR3 spans 16 residues. CDR3 coding DNA: TGTGCCAGTAGTATATATGGGCCGGGAAGCAATCAGCCCCAGCATTTT. Translating it yields CASSIYGPGSNQPQHF.

This clone was recorded a few times. The chain couples TRBV5-6 to TRBJ1-5; D remains unclear. The ends were cut back, 1 base at V and 5 bases at J, with 7 bases in the middle. Germline V CDR1 and CDR2: SGHDT, YYEEEE. The CDR3 loop spans 13 amino acids. This CDR3 is CASSLNPDQPQHF. For the CDR3, the DNA is TGTGCCAGCAGCTTGAATCCGGATCAGCCCCAGCATTTT.

This chain uses TRBV7-8 with TRBJ1-6, with D possibly matching TRBD1 (6 bases). Germline V CDR1 and CDR2: SGHVS, FQNEAQ. This CDR3 has 16 amino acids. V shed 3 bases and J shed 7 bases, with 16 bases lying between them. As DNA, the CDR3 is TGTGCCAGCAGCTTTTCAGGGGCCCCAGTGAATTCACCCCTCCACTTT. This translates into CASSFSGAPVNSPLHF.

The chain recombines TRBV5-6 with TRBJ2-7; TRBD2 might be the D (6 bases). The CDR3 length is 13 residues. Trimming took 9 bases from V and 1 from J, leaving 14 bases between them. Germline CDR1 and CDR2: SGHDT and YYEEEE. CDR3 nucleotide sequence: TGTGCCACAGGTGGCGGGATATCCTACGAGCAGTACTTC. Protein: CATGGGISYEQYF.

This clone was picked up a small number of times. The V gene is TRBV5-1, the J gene TRBJ1-4, with D maybe TRBD1 (5 bases). The length of the CDR3 is 15 residues. Trimming left V 4 bases short and J 5 bases short, with 15 bases between. Germline CDR1 is SGHRS and CDR2 is YFSETQ. The CDR3 DNA reads as TGCGCCAGCAGCGCGGAACTGGGGGGGAATGAAAAACTGTTTTTT. This sequence encodes CASSAELGGNEKLFF.

This chain links TRBV30 with TRBJ1-2, with D unresolved. Germline values: CDR1 GTSNPN, CDR2 SVGIG (reference sequence). The V end was cut by 0 bases, the J end by 3 bases, with 8 bases between. This CDR3 comprises 13 residues. The CDR3 region is CAWSVSRDYGYTF. In nucleotides, the CDR3 is TGTGCCTGGAGTGTTAGCCGCGACTATGGCTACACCTTC.

The CDR3 region is CASSSKFTDYYGYTF. CDR3 nucleotide sequence: TGTGCCAGCAGCTCTAAGTTCACAGACTATTATGGCTACACCTTC. The rearrangement joins TRBV7-9 to TRBJ1-2; no clear D gene. This CDR3 is built from 15 residues. The V end was cut by 4 bases, the J end by 5 bases, with 17 bases between. CDR1 SEHNR and CDR2 FQNEAQ come from the germline V gene (reference sequence).